Below, 16 T cell receptor beta chains from the same sample are listed, as sequenced in a study of blood T cell repertoires in COVID-19. Only in-frame clones appear in the TCRdb table, and some are missing; sequencing was by immunoSEQ multiplex PCR. This sample has 200,000 to 250,000 clones; 80% occur once, and the top ten carry under 8.5%. Specimen: peripheral blood. These receptors all come from a woman in her 70s with acute or convalescent COVID-19.

A few counts support this clone. The chain joins TRBV6-5 to TRBJ1-2, with a tentative D call TRBD1 (5 bases). This CDR3 is built from 14 residues. V lost 8 bases and J lost 2, with 15 bases in between. CDR1 MNHEY and CDR2 SVGAGI come from the germline V gene. CDR3 loop: CASQPWAGNYGYTF. DNA for the CDR3: TGTGCCAGCCAGCCTTGGGCAGGGAACTATGGCTACACCTTC.

The genes are TRBV7-6 and TRBJ2-3; a possible D gene is TRBD2 (6 bases). The germline V gene has CDR1 SGHVS and CDR2 FNYEAQ. V lost 4 bases and J lost 0, with 11 bases in between. CDR3 size: 15 residues. CDR3 sequence (DNA): TGTGCCAGCAGCTCGACTAGTCTTAGCACAGATACGCAGTATTTT. This codes for CASSSTSLSTDTQYF. Full variable domain (missing parts from reference TRBV7-6 and TRBJ2-3): GAGVSQSPRYKVTKRGQDVALRCDPISGHVSLYWYRQALGQGPEFLTYFNYEAQQDKSGLPNDRFSAERPEGSISTLTIQRTEQRDSAMYRCASSSTSLSTDTQYFGPGTRLTVL.

The V gene is TRBV7-8, the J gene TRBJ2-7; 8 positions agree with TRBD1. The V gene end was trimmed by 5 bases and the J gene end by 6 bases; junction bases not matched to a gene: 6. Germline V gives CDR1 SGHVS, CDR2 FQNEAQ. The CDR3 has 13 residues. The CDR3 is CASSRDRGSEQYV. Here the CDR3 DNA reads TGTGCCAGCAGCCGCGACAGGGGATCCGAGCAGTACGTC.

The J gene is TRBJ2-4, the V gene TRBV3-1 (or the pseudogene TRBV3-2); no definite D call. The V end was cut by 5 bases, the J end by 0 bases, with 5 bases between. Germline V gives CDR1 LGHDT, CDR2 YNNKEL (reference sequence). The CDR3 extends over 13 amino acids. The CDR3 sequence: CASSFIAKNIQYF. CDR3 nucleotide sequence: TGTGCCAGCAGCTTTATAGCCAAAAACATTCAGTACTTC.

The rearrangement joins TRBV5-1 to TRBJ2-5, with 11 bases lining up with TRBD1. There are 16 residues in the CDR3. V was pared by 0 bases and J by 1 base, with 2 bases of the junction left unmatched. The germline CDR1 and CDR2 sequences are SGHRS and YFSETQ. Here the CDR3 reads CASSLGDRGFQETQYF. CDR3 DNA: TGCGCCAGCAGCTTGGGGGACAGGGGGTTCCAAGAGACCCAGTACTTC. The variable domain in full, completed from reference TRBV5-1 and TRBJ2-5, reads KAGVTQTPRYLIKTRGQQVTLSCSPISGHRSVSWYQQTPGQGLQFLFEYFSETQRNKGNFPGRFSGRQFSNSRSEMNVSTLELGDSALYLCASSLGDRGFQETQYFGPGTRLLVL.

The genes are TRBV11-2 and TRBJ2-5, with D perhaps matching TRBD2 (5 bases). This CDR3 contains 16 residues. Per germline, CDR1 SGHAT and CDR2 FQNNGV. V dropped 2 bases and J dropped 5 bases, with 18 bases sitting between them. The CDR3, as DNA: TGTGCCAGCAGCTTAAACCTAGCCCCCCCCTGGGAGACCCAGTACTTC. Translating gives CASSLNLAPPWETQYF.

The chain has TRBV19 and TRBJ1-4, with a possible D match to TRBD1 (6 bases). Germline CDR1 is LNHDA and CDR2 is SQIVND (reference sequence). Trimming cost V 3 bases and J 2 bases, with 10 bases left between them. CDR3 size: 15 residues. CDR3 sequence (DNA): TGTGCCAGTAGTATCAACAGGGTGACTAATGAAAAACTGTTTTTT. This gives the protein CASSINRVTNEKLFF.

The chain couples TRBV7-2 to TRBJ2-1; D may be TRBD2 (6 bases). Trimming left V 4 bases short and J 5 bases short, with 15 bases between. The CDR3 covers 15 residues. CDR1 SGHTA and CDR2 FQGNSA come from the germline V gene. CDR3 coding DNA: TGTGCCAGCAGCTCCCAGGGCGGGGCAGACAATGAGCAGTTCTTC. Translating it yields CASSSQGGADNEQFF. The whole variable domain, filled in from reference TRBV7-2 and TRBJ2-1, reads GAGVSQSPSNKVTEKGKDVELRCDPISGHTALYWYRQSLGQGLEFLIYFQGNSAPDKSGLPSDRFSAERTGGSVSTLTIQRTQQEDSAVYLCASSSQGGADNEQFFGPGTRLTVL.

This chain links TRBV18 with TRBJ1-1; no clear D. In germline, CDR1 is KGHSH, CDR2 LQKENI. There are 14 residues in the CDR3. The V and J ends lost 3 bases and 6 bases respectively, with 14 bases between them. For the CDR3, the DNA is TGTGCCAGCTCACCGAGGGAAGGAGGCGCTGAAGCTTTCTTT. Protein: CASSPREGGAEAFF. The full variable domain, with the rest looked up from reference TRBV18 and TRBJ1-1, is NAGVMQNPRHLVRRRGQEARLRCSPMKGHSHVYWYRQLPEEGLKFMVYLQKENIIDESGMPKERFSAEFPKEGPSILRIQQVVRGDSAAYFCASSPREGGAEAFFGQGTRLTVV.

The gene calls are TRBV28 and TRBJ2-5; 8 bases are shared with TRBD1. J gave up 2 bases and V 6 bases, and 8 bases lay outside the gene matches. Germline CDR1 is MDHEN and CDR2 is SYDVKM. This CDR3 contains 15 residues. CDR3 sequence reads: CASRIGQGVQETQYF. DNA of the CDR3: TGTGCCAGCAGGATCGGACAGGGCGTACAAGAGACCCAGTACTTC.

The gene calls are TRBV3-1 (or the pseudogene TRBV3-2) and TRBJ1-6, with D possibly being TRBD1 (5 bases). The germline CDR1 and CDR2 sequences are LGHDT and YNNKEL (reference sequence). The CDR3 loop spans 18 amino acids. Trimming removed 0 bases at V and 2 bases at J, with 14 bases between. The CDR3 region has the DNA TGTGCCAGCAGCCAAGATCTACCAGGGATAACCTATAATTCACCCCTCCACTTT. This codes for CASSQDLPGITYNSPLHF.

This clone was seen a few times. The same CDR3 also results from other DNA sequences found in this sample. The rearrangement links TRBV7-3 to TRBJ2-3; D possibly corresponds to TRBD2 (6 bases). The germline V gene has CDR1 SGHTA and CDR2 FQGTGA. Trimming pared 0 bases from V and 4 bases from J, leaving 8 bases between. The CDR3 length is 14 residues. The CDR3 here is CASSLTGGSDTQYF. CDR3 DNA: TGTGCCAGCAGCTTAACGGGGGGTTCAGATACGCAGTATTTT.

This clone was seen once. This sequence joins TRBV5-1 and TRBJ1-1, with TRBD1 identical over 7 bases. From germline, CDR1 is SGHRS and CDR2 YFSETQ. The CDR3 runs 15 residues. J gave up 1 base and V 1 base, and 4 bases lay outside the gene matches. The CDR3 sequence: CASSLRTGGNTEAFF. CDR3 DNA: TGCGCCAGCAGCTTGAGGACAGGTGGGAACACTGAAGCTTTCTTT. The entire variable domain, with the rest obtained from reference TRBV5-1 and TRBJ1-1, is as follows: KAGVTQTPRYLIKTRGQQVTLSCSPISGHRSVSWYQQTPGQGLQFLFEYFSETQRNKGNFPGRFSGRQFSNSRSEMNVSTLELGDSALYLCASSLRTGGNTEAFFGQGTRLTVV.

This clone was observed a few times. The rearrangement links TRBV9 to TRBJ2-3; 12 nucleotides match TRBD2. Germline V gene lookup returns CDR1 SGDLS and CDR2 YYNGEE. CDR3 length: 16 amino acids. Unmatched junction bases numbered 6, after V lost 2 bases and J lost 5 bases. This CDR3 is CASSVASGGVKDTQYF. Written as DNA, the CDR3 is TGTGCCAGCAGCGTCGCTAGCGGGGGGGTAAAAGATACGCAGTATTTT. Looking up the rest from reference TRBV9 and TRBJ2-3 gives the full variable domain: DSGVTQTPKHLITATGQRVTLRCSPRSGDLSVYWYQQSLDQGLQFLIQYYNGEERAKGNILERFSAQQFPDLHSELNLSSLELGDSALYFCASSVASGGVKDTQYFGPGTRLTVL.

The V and J genes are TRBV19 and TRBJ1-1; D is ambiguous. The V and J ends lost 8 bases and 1 base respectively, with 11 bases between them. The CDR3 is 13 amino acids. Germline V CDR1 and CDR2: LNHDA, SQIVND (reference sequence). DNA for the CDR3: TGTGCCAGTCAAGGTTGGAGGAACACTGAAGCTTTCTTT. The encoded protein is CASQGWRNTEAFF.

The chain uses TRBV2 and TRBJ1-1; a weak D match, TRBD1 (6 bases). The CDR3 loop spans 15 amino acids. The ends were cut back, 4 bases at V and 5 bases at J, with 17 bases in the middle. Germline V CDR1 and CDR2: SNHLY, FYNNEI. The CDR3 loop is CASSGQGKIVTEAFF. In nucleotides, the CDR3 is TGTGCCAGCAGTGGGCAGGGGAAGATTGTAACTGAAGCTTTCTTT.